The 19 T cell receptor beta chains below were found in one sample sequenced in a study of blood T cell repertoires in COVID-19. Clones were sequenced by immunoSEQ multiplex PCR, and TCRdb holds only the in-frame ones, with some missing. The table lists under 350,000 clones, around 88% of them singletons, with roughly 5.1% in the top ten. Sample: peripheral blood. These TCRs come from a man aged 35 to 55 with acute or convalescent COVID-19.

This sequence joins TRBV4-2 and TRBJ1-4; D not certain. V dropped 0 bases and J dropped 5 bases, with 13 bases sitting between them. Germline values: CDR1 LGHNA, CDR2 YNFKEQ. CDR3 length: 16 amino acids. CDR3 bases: TGTGCCAGCAGCCAAGACGGAGGGCCCCTCAATGAAAAACTGTTTTTT. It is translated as CASSQDGGPLNEKLFF.

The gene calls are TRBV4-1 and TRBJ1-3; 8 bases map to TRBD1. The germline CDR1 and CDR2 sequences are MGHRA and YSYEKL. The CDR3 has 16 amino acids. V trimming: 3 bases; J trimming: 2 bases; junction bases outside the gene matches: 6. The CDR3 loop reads CASSQADRVTGNTIYF. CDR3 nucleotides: TGCGCCAGCAGCCAGGCGGACAGGGTGACTGGAAACACCATATATTTT.

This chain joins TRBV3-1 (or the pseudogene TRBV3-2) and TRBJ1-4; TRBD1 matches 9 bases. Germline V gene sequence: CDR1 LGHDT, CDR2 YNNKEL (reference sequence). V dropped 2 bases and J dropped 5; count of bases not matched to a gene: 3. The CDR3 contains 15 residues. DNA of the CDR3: TGTGCCAGCAGCCAACCTGACAGGGGGAATGAAAAACTGTTTTTT. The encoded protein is CASSQPDRGNEKLFF.

DNA of the CDR3: TGTGCCAGCAGTGTTATCCACAATGAGCAGTTCTTC. Translation: CASSVIHNEQFF. The rearrangement uses TRBV2 and TRBJ2-1; D is unresolved. Germline V gene sequence: CDR1 SNHLY, CDR2 FYNNEI. The V and J ends lost 4 bases and 5 bases respectively, with 6 bases between them. This CDR3 region has 12 residues.

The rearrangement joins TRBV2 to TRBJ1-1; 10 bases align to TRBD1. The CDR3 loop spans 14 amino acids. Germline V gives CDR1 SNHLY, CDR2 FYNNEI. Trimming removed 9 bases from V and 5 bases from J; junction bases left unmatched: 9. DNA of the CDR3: TGTGCCAGTCTCCCGGGACAGGGGATTACTGAAGCTTTCTTT. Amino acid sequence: CASLPGQGITEAFF.

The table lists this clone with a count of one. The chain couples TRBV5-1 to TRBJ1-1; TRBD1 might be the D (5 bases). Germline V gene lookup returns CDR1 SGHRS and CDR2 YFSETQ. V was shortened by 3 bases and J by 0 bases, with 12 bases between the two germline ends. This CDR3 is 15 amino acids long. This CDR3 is CASSYFRGVNTEAFF. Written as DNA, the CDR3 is TGCGCCAGCAGCTATTTTCGGGGGGTGAACACTGAAGCTTTCTTT.

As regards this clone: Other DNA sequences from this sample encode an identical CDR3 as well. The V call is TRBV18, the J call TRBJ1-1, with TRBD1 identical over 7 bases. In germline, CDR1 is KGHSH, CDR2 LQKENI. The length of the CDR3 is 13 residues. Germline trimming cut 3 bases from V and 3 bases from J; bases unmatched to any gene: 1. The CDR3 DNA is TGTGCCAGCTCACCTCAGGGGGACACTGAAGCTTTCTTT. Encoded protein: CASSPQGDTEAFF.

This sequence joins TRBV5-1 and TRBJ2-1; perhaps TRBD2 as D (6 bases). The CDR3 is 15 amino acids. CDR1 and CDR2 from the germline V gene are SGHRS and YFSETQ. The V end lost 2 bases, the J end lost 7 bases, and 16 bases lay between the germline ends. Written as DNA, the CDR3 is TGCGCCAGCAGCTTTTTAGTCGGAGGGTTAAATGAGCAGTTCTTC. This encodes CASSFLVGGLNEQFF.

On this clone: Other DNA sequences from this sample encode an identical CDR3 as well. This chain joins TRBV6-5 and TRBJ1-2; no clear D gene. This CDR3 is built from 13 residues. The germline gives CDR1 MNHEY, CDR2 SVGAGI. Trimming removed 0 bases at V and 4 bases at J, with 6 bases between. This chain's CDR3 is CASSYSRGYGYTF. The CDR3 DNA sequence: TGTGCCAGCAGTTACTCCCGAGGCTATGGCTACACCTTC.

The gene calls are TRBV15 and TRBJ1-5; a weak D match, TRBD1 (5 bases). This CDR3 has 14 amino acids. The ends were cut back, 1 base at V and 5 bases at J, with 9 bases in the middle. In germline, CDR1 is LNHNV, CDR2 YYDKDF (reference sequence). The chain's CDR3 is CATSRVAGDQPQHF. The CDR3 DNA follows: TGTGCCACCAGCAGAGTGGCGGGGGATCAGCCCCAGCATTTT.

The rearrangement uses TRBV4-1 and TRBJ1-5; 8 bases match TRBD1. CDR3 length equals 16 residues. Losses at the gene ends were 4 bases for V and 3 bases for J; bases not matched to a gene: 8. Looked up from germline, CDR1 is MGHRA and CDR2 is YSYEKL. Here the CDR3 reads CASSPTDRALNQPQHF. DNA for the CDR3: TGCGCCAGCAGCCCAACGGACAGGGCTCTCAATCAGCCCCAGCATTTT.

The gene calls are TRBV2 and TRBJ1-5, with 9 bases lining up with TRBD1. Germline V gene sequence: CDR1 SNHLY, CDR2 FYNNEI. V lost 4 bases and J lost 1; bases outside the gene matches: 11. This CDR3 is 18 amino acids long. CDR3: CASSAPDRGIRSNQPQHF. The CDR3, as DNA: TGTGCCAGCAGTGCCCCGGACAGGGGAATTAGGAGCAATCAGCCCCAGCATTTT.

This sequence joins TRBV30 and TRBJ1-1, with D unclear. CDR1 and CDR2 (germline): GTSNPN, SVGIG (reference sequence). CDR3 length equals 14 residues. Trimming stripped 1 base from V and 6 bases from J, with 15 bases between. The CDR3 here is CAWSEGRTWSEAFF. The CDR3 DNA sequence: TGTGCCTGGAGTGAAGGAAGGACTTGGTCTGAAGCTTTCTTT.

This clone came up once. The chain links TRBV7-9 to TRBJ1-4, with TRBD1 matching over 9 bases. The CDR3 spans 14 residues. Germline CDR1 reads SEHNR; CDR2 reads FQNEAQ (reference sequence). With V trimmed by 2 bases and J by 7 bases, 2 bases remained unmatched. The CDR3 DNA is TGTGCCAGCAGCTTAAACAGGGGGCGTGAAAAACTGTTTTTT. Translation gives CASSLNRGREKLFF. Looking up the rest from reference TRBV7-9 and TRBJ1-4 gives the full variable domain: DTGVSQNPRHKITKRGQNVTFRCDPISEHNRLYWYRQTLGQGPEFLTYFQNEAQLEKSRLLSDRFSAERPKGSFSTLEIQRTEQGDSAMYLCASSLNRGREKLFFGSGTQLSVL.

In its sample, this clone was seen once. The CDR3 spells CASKKNEGYTF. The CDR3 nucleotides are TGTGCCAGCAAAAAAAACGAGGGCTACACCTTC. The chain couples TRBV6-6 to TRBJ1-2; D is undetermined. V was shortened by 7 bases and J by 8 bases, with 11 bases between the two germline ends. Germline V gene lookup returns CDR1 MNHNY and CDR2 SVGAGI (reference sequence). There are 11 residues in the CDR3.

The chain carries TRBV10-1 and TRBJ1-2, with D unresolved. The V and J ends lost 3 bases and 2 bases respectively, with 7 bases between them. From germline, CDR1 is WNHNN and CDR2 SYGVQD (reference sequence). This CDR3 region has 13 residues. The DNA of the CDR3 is TGCGCCAGCAGTGATCGGCGGAACTATGGCTACACCTTC. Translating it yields CASSDRRNYGYTF.

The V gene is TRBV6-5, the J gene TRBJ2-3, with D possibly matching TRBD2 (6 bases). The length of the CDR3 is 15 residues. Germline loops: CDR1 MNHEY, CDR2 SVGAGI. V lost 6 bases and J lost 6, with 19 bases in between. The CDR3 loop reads CASSPRERRSDTQYF. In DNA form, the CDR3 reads TGTGCCAGCAGCCCGCGGGAACGTCGCTCGGATACGCAGTATTTT.

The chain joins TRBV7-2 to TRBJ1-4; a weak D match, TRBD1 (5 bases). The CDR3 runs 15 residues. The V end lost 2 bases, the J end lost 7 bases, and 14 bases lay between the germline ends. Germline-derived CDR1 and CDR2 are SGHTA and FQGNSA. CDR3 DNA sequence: TGTGCCAGCAGCTTAATTACGCAGGGCGGTGAAAAACTGTTTTTT. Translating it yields CASSLITQGGEKLFF.

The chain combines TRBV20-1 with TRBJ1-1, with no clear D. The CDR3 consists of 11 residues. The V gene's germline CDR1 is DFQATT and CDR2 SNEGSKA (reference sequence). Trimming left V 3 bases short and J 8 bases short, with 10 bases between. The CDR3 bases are TGCAGTGCTAGCGGGTGGCGGGAAGCTTTCTTT. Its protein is CSASGWREAFF.